The clone carrying this T cell receptor beta chain was observed a handful of times. The data are from a study of T-cell reconstitution after alpha-beta-depleted transplantation in children. For TCRbeta, the library was prepared with unique molecular identifiers. TCRdb re-derived calls from the PCR reads in MiXCR, one entry per CDR3 protein. Altogether just over 950,000 distinct CDR3 sequences are present, roughly 29% being singletons, with the ten largest covering around 30%. The starting material was PBMCs, mostly from graft donor cells, obtained 360 days after TCRalphabeta/CD19-depleted stem cell transplant. The receptor comes from a boy in the first two years of life who had a stem cell transplant for SCID, so the T cells may come from the graft donor.

The CDR3 loop reads CASSLRGLSKNIQYF. CDR3 DNA sequence: TGTGCCAGCAGTTTAAGAGGACTATCGAAAAACATTCAGTACTTC. J is TRBJ2-4 and V is TRBV12-3 or TRBV12-4, with D perhaps TRBD2 (6 bases). CDR3 size: 15 residues. Trimming left V 2 bases short and J 4 bases short, with 12 bases between.